What follows are 10 T cell receptor beta chains derived from one specimen sequenced in a study of cytomegalovirus exposure and HLA in healthy donors. Only in-frame clones appear in the TCRdb table, and some are missing; sequencing was by immunoSEQ multiplex PCR. The sample yields about 150,000 clones, roughly nine tenths seen once. The sequenced sample consisted of PBMCs. Every receptor here comes from a woman aged 18-35 years in good health and CMV-seropositive.

The chain recombines TRBV4-2 with TRBJ2-7; 12 bases fit TRBD2. The trim removed 3 bases at V and 2 bases at J, leaving 5 bases unmatched. Germline V gives CDR1 LGHNA, CDR2 YNFKEQ. The CDR3 runs to 16 residues. The CDR3: CASSQKGLAGTYEQYF. The CDR3 DNA reads TGTGCCAGCAGCCAGAAAGGACTAGCGGGGACCTACGAGCAGTACTTC.

The genes are TRBV23-1 and TRBJ1-2, with 7 nucleotides matching TRBD1. TRBV23-1 is labeled an ORF, and its function is uncertain. The CDR3 is made up of 14 amino acids. The CDR3 loop is CDKLRDRTIWGYTF. Written as DNA, the CDR3 is TGCGACAAGCTACGGGACAGAACTATATGGGGCTACACCTTC.

The J gene is TRBJ2-7, the V gene TRBV7-2, with TRBD1 matching 12 bases. The V and J ends lost 3 bases and 3 bases, in that order; junction bases with no gene match: 3. Germline V gene data show CDR1 as SGHTA and CDR2 as FQGNSA. The CDR3 length is 15 residues. The CDR3 loop reads CASSLGQGAFYEQYF. CDR3 in DNA: TGTGCCAGCAGCTTGGGACAGGGGGCCTTCTACGAGCAGTACTTC. The whole variable domain, remainder taken from reference TRBV7-2 and TRBJ2-7, is GAGVSQSPSNKVTEKGKDVELRCDPISGHTALYWYRQSLGQGLEFLIYFQGNSAPDKSGLPSDRFSAERTGGSVSTLTIQRTQQEDSAVYLCASSLGQGAFYEQYFGPGTRLTVT.

This chain uses TRBV6-5 with TRBJ2-1; 13 bases are shared with TRBD2. Germline trimming cut 11 bases from V and 4 bases from J; bases unmatched to any gene: 8. The CDR3 loop spans 15 amino acids. Germline CDR1 MNHEY, CDR2 SVGAGI. Here the CDR3 DNA reads TGTGCCGTTGGGACTAGCGGGATTGGTTACAATGAGCAGTTCTTC. This encodes CAVGTSGIGYNEQFF.

V and J are TRBV15 and TRBJ1-1; tentative D call: TRBD1 (5 bases). CDR1 is LNHNV, CDR2 YYDKDF, per germline (reference sequence). This CDR3 is 13 amino acids long. V shed 8 bases and J shed 4 bases, with 14 bases lying between them. CDR3 loop: CATGAGKSTEAFF. DNA of the CDR3: TGTGCCACCGGTGCAGGGAAGAGCACTGAAGCTTTCTTT.

The chain joins TRBV14 to TRBJ1-2, with D perhaps TRBD1 (6 bases). CDR1 and CDR2 from the germline V gene are SGHDN and FVKESK. The V end was cut by 3 bases, the J end by 5 bases, with 10 bases between. The CDR3 is made up of 13 amino acids. CDR3 sequence: CASSQDSLYGYTF. The DNA for the CDR3 is TGTGCCAGCAGCCAGGACAGTCTTTATGGCTACACCTTC.

The chain uses TRBV10-2 and TRBJ2-1, with 12 bases aligning to TRBD2. Trimming removed 7 bases from V and 14 bases from J; junction bases left unmatched: 9. Germline CDR1 is WSHSY and CDR2 is SAAADI. The CDR3 length is 13 residues. DNA for the CDR3: TGCGCCAGCACCGAGACTAGCGGGGGCCCCGAGTTCTTC. It codes for CASTETSGGPEFF.

The chain couples TRBV18 to TRBJ2-7; 7 bases line up with TRBD1. The CDR3 runs to 15 residues. Germline assignment: CDR1 KGHSH and CDR2 LQKENI. The V segment lost 2 bases and the J segment 3 bases; nucleotides outside the gene matches: 7. The CDR3 coding sequence is TGTGCCAGCTCACCAATACGAGGGGGCCACTACGAGCAGTACTTC. It specifies CASSPIRGGHYEQYF.

The chain carries TRBV5-5 and TRBJ2-7; TRBD2 matches at 8 bases. Germline V gene data show CDR1 as SGHKS and CDR2 as YYEKEE (reference sequence). The ends lost 4 bases at V and 5 bases at J; junction bases unmatched: 11. This CDR3 contains 15 residues. This CDR3 is CASSILAGGADEQYF. In DNA, the CDR3 is TGTGCCAGCAGCATTCTAGCGGGTGGCGCAGACGAGCAGTACTTC.

V gene TRBV27 combines with J gene TRBJ2-5, with 7 positions matching TRBD1. The assigned J gene may be wrong: the sequence end matches TRBJ2-7 better. The CDR3 totals 14 residues. Per the germline V gene, CDR1 is MNHEY and CDR2 is SMNVEV (reference sequence). CDR3 DNA sequence: TGTGCCAGCAGTCCCTGGGACAGAACCTACGAGCAGTACTTC. Its protein is CASSPWDRTYEQYF.